These T cell receptor beta chains were read from a single sample in a study of identical twins. TCRdb reprocessed the 5' RACE reads with MiXCR, giving one entry per CDR3 protein. The data hold hundreds of thousands of distinct CDR3 sequences, with 10% to 15% observed a single time. The sample was also linked to a second study, of yellow fever vaccine responses in identical twins.

The sequenced sample consisted of PBMCs. These receptors came from a woman in her late teens or twenties in good health. Each CDR3 is given with its conserved first and last residue. D genes are given only for firm matches. Some rows mark clone size as missing; the rest say once, few, many or name a class of expanded clone.

J | size | D | V | DNA | CDR3
TRBJ1-6 | many | - | TRBV7-6 | TGTGCCAGCAGCTTAGGGCCCTACGGGGGAAAGAATTCACCCCTCCACTTT | CASSLGPYGGKNSPLHF
TRBJ1-3 | few | - | TRBV20-1 | TGCAGTGCTAGAGTAGACAGAAGCTCTGGAAACACCATATATTTT | CSARVDRSSGNTIYF
TRBJ2-5 | few | - | TRBV6-5 | TGTGCCAGCAGTTACGCCAGTAAAAAAGAGACCCAGTACTTC | CASSYASKKETQYF
TRBJ2-1 | - | - | TRBV7-2 | TGTGCCAGCAGGCAACGGGACACTGGCTCCTACAATGAGCAGTTCTTC | CASRQRDTGSYNEQFF
TRBJ2-4 | - | - | TRBV5-1 | TGCGCCAGCAGCTTCGCGGCAGTCGACGTAGCCAAAAACATTCAGTACTTC | CASSFAAVDVAKNIQYF
TRBJ1-6 | many | TRBD1 | TRBV20-1 | TGCAGTGCTAGTACAATGACAGGGTTATCCTATAATTCACCCCTCCACTTT | CSASTMTGLSYNSPLHF
TRBJ2-2 | few | - | TRBV10-3 | TGTGCCATCAGGGCGTCCGGTAATGTGGCCGGGGAGCTGTTTTTT | CAIRASGNVAGELFF
TRBJ1-1 | few | TRBD1 | TRBV29-1 | TGCAGCGTGGTAGACAGGGACACTGAAGCTTTCTTT | CSVVDRDTEAFF
TRBJ1-2 | - | TRBD1 | TRBV12-3/TRBV12-4 | TGTGCCAGCAGTTTCTGGGACAGATACGGCTACACCTTC | CASSFWDRYGYTF
TRBJ2-2 | few | - | TRBV7-9 | TGTGCCAGCAGCTCAATCTCCGGGGAGCTGTTTTTT | CASSSISGELFF
TRBJ2-5 | - | - | TRBV13 | TGTGCCAGCAGCCCACGGAATGGAAAGACCCAGTACTTC | CASSPRNGKTQYF
TRBJ1-5 | - | - | TRBV2 | TGTGCCAGCAGTGAGGGCGGGAGGCAGCAGCCCCAGCATTTT | CASSEGGRQQPQHF
TRBJ2-5 | - | TRBD2 | TRBV5-1 | TGCGCCAGCAGCTTCACCTGGACTAGCGGCCAAGAGACCCAGTACTTC | CASSFTWTSGQETQYF
TRBJ2-7 | few | - | TRBV6-2/TRBV6-3 | TGTGCCAGCCGAGAGGCATACGAGCAGTACTTC | CASREAYEQYF
TRBJ1-4 | few | - | TRBV28 | TGTGCCAGCAGTTTATCTGGGCGCGGGGAAAAACTGTTTTTT | CASSLSGRGEKLFF
TRBJ1-1 | - | TRBD1 | TRBV20-1 | TGCAGTGCTAAACTCGGGACAGACGAACTTACTGAAGCTTTCTTT | CSAKLGTDELTEAFF
TRBJ2-7 | few | TRBD2 | TRBV7-6 | TGTGCCAGCAGCTTGGCGACTAGCGGGAGACCCGAGCAGTACTTC | CASSLATSGRPEQYF
TRBJ1-1 | few | - | TRBV15 | TGTGCCACCAGCACAGGGGCGGGGGCCGCGAACACTGAAGCTTTCTTT | CATSTGAGAANTEAFF
TRBJ2-6 | few | TRBD1 | TRBV10-3 | TGTGCCATCAGTGGGGGGAACAGGGGGGCTGGGGCCAACGTCCTGACTTTC | CAISGGNRGAGANVLTF
TRBJ1-1 | - | - | TRBV5-6 | TGTGCCAGCAGCTTGGAAGGGGGGGTTACTGAAGCTTTCTTT | CASSLEGGVTEAFF
TRBJ1-3 | few | TRBD1 | TRBV4-2 | TGTGCCAGCAGCCACTGGGGAGGGGGCGCAACTGGAAACACCATATATTTT | CASSHWGGGATGNTIYF
TRBJ2-5 | - | - | TRBV15 | TGTGCCACCAGCAGAGATTTGGTACAAGAGACCCAGTACTTC | CATSRDLVQETQYF
TRBJ2-3 | - | - | TRBV2 | TGTGCCAGCAGACGGGACACGAACACAGATACGCAGTATTTT | CASRRDTNTDTQYF
TRBJ1-1 | - | - | TRBV5-1 | TGCGCCAGCAGCTCAAACCAGACCATGAACACTGAAGCTTTCTTT | CASSSNQTMNTEAFF
TRBJ1-5 | few | TRBD1 | TRBV12-3/TRBV12-4 | TGTGCCAGCATTTTTCAACACACAGGGGTGGATCAGCCCCAGCATTTT | CASIFQHTGVDQPQHF
TRBJ1-6 | - | - | TRBV6-5 | TGTGCCAGCAGTTGGTCCCCAAAGAGTCCTACAGGTTCACCCCTCCACTTT | CASSWSPKSPTGSPLHF
TRBJ2-1 | few | - | TRBV12-3/TRBV12-4 | TGTGCCAGCAGGCCGGCGGTGGGTGAGCAGTTCTTC | CASRPAVGEQFF
TRBJ1-5 | - | - | TRBV10-3 | TGTGCCATCAGTGAGTCTCACCAGCCCCAGCATTTT | CAISESHQPQHF